These 8 T cell receptor beta chains came from one sample sequenced in a study of T cells in Graves' hyperthyroidism and ophthalmopathy. Researchers amplified the TCR beta CDR3 regions from RNA transcripts. First-round RT-PCR with HTBI primers amplified the TCR CDR3 region. MiXCR was run by TCRdb on the multiplex PCR reads, yielding one entry per CDR3 protein. This sample has hundreds of thousands of distinct CDR3 sequences, with roughly 40% found just once. The sample comprised blood. Receptors were obtained from a man aged 18-30 years with Graves' hyperthyroidism.

This clonotype was recorded at least ten times. The chain carries TRBV6-5 and TRBJ1-1; D may be TRBD1 (6 bases). The V end lost 5 bases, the J end lost 3 bases, and 10 bases lay between the germline ends. The germline CDR1 and CDR2 sequences are MNHEY and SVGAGI. CDR3 length: 13 amino acids. CDR3 sequence (DNA): TGTGCCAGCAGTGTCTACAGGGACACTGAAGCTTTCTTT. Encoded protein: CASSVYRDTEAFF.

This clonotype was counted at least ten times. The V and J genes are TRBV2 and TRBJ2-5; D call uncertain. The germline V gene encodes CDR1 SNHLY and CDR2 FYNNEI. Trimming removed 8 bases from V and 2 bases from J, with 18 bases in between. The CDR3 is made up of 15 amino acids. The CDR3 protein is CASGTYPTRQETQYF. The CDR3 region has the DNA TGTGCCAGCGGTACCTATCCGACCCGGCAAGAGACCCAGTACTTC.

This clonotype was counted many times. The CDR3 protein is CSASRGDIAEAFF. As DNA, the CDR3 is TGCAGTGCTAGTCGGGGTGATATCGCTGAAGCTTTCTTT. The J gene is TRBJ1-1, the V gene TRBV20-1; D call uncertain. The CDR3 consists of 13 residues. The V end lost 3 bases, the J end lost 6 bases, and 14 bases lay between the germline ends. Looked up from germline, CDR1 is DFQATT and CDR2 is SNEGSKA (reference sequence).

This clonotype was picked up a small number of times. V usage is TRBV24-1 and J usage is TRBJ1-2; D gene ambiguous. This CDR3 has 13 amino acids. The germline V and J ends were trimmed by 3 bases and 6 bases, with 10 bases remaining between them. Looked up from germline, CDR1 is KGHDR and CDR2 is SFDVKD. The CDR3 DNA sequence: TGTGCCACCAGTGATCTGGAGGGAGATGGCTACACCTTC. This codes for CATSDLEGDGYTF.

This clonotype was seen only a few times. The chain recombines TRBV7-2 with TRBJ2-2, with TRBD2 matching 12 bases. The V gene's germline CDR1 is SGHTA and CDR2 FQGNSA. J was trimmed by 7 bases and V by 5 bases; bases with no gene match: 14. This CDR3 contains 18 residues. The CDR3 region has the DNA TGTGCCAGCAGCCTTCCTAGCGGGAGGGCCGAAAAGGACGGGGAGCTGTTTTTT. It is translated as CASSLPSGRAEKDGELFF.

This clonotype was observed at least ten times. The J gene is TRBJ2-7, the V gene TRBV7-8; D may correspond to TRBD1 or TRBD2 (5 bases each). V lost 8 bases and J 5 bases, leaving 13 bases between the germline ends. There are 12 residues in the CDR3. Germline assignment: CDR1 SGHVS and CDR2 FQNEAQ. In nucleotides, the CDR3 is TGTGCCAGCCAGGGAGAAAACAACGAGCAGTACTTC. Protein: CASQGENNEQYF.

This chain links TRBV11-2 with TRBJ2-7, with TRBD1 matching over 9 bases. Unmatched junction bases numbered 14, after V lost 7 bases and J lost 7 bases. CDR3 length: 15 residues. Germline V gene sequence: CDR1 SGHAT, CDR2 FQNNGV. CDR3 sequence: CASTERGQGSVEQYF. The CDR3 DNA follows: TGTGCCAGCACCGAACGGGGACAGGGCAGCGTTGAGCAGTACTTC.

This clonotype was recorded a few times. This chain connects TRBV19 to TRBJ2-7; D perhaps matches TRBD1 (6 bases). The germline gives CDR1 LNHDA, CDR2 SQIVND (reference sequence). V was cut by 5 bases and J by 6 bases, with 17 bases left in between. CDR3 length equals 14 residues. CDR3 loop: CASSSLDVGGEQYF. The CDR3 nucleotides are TGTGCCAGTAGTTCCCTGGACGTAGGGGGCGAGCAGTACTTC.